The text below deals with one T cell receptor (beta chain). This specimen belongs to a study of OX40 agonist ivuxolimab in advanced cancers. Study background: The dose-escalation cohort was approximately 84% male, with a mean age of around 54 years, ranging roughly 23 to 79.

Profiling relied on immunoSEQ multiplex PCR, and the TCRdb table lists in-frame clones only, not all of them. The table has around 18,000 clones, 90% seen once. Cycle 7 day 1, cycle 4 day 1, and baseline were the timepoints at which blood was sampled. The CDR3 has 12 amino acids. CDR1 LGHNA and CDR2 YNFKEQ come from the germline V gene. V lost 0 bases and J 0 bases, leaving 0 bases between the germline ends. Sequenced here: CD4+ or CD8+ T cells sorted from blood, sampled in a trial of the OX40 agonist ivuxolimab. The genes are TRBV4-2 and TRBJ2-7, with no clear D. This sequence was found in an adult with an advanced solid tumor such as melanoma, head and neck, liver or kidney cancer. CDR3 sequence reads: CASSQDSYEQYF. The CDR3 coding sequence is TGTGCCAGCAGCCAAGACTCCTACGAGCAGTACTTC.